These 8 T cell receptor beta chains came from one sample sequenced in a study of vaccination effects on CD4 cells after COVID-19. The data were produced by immunoSEQ multiplex PCR, yet TCRdb's version contains in-frame clones alone and is incomplete. The data hold around 47,000 clones, with around 80% observed a single time. Their antigens are not known. Antigen-specific CD4+ T cells were first expanded with viral peptide pools by the ViraFEST assay and only then sequenced. With 10 to 11 days of culture completed, CD4+ T cells were isolated. The person had PCR-confirmed SARS-CoV-2 infection between March and December 2020. The input for sequencing was CD4+ T cells from PBMCs cultured with a peptide pool, taken before COVID-19 vaccination. The receptors here all came from a human donor who had a prior SARS-CoV-2 infection.

The gene calls are TRBV4-2 and TRBJ1-1; maybe TRBD1 (6 bases). The germline CDR1 and CDR2 sequences are LGHNA and YNFKEQ. Trimming stripped 2 bases from V and 0 bases from J, with 19 bases between. CDR3 length equals 18 residues. The CDR3 DNA is TGTGCCAGCAGCCAAAGGTCCCTTCGGGGGGCTTTGAACACTGAAGCTTTCTTT. Protein: CASSQRSLRGALNTEAFF.

The chain has TRBV9 and TRBJ2-2; D uncertain. The V gene lost 3 bases and the J gene lost 5 bases, with 20 bases spanning the gap. Looked up from germline, CDR1 is SGDLS and CDR2 is YYNGEE. The CDR3 is 17 residues long. CDR3 in amino acids: CASSEDLWGYGTGELFF. CDR3 in DNA: TGTGCCAGCAGCGAAGATTTGTGGGGTTATGGGACCGGGGAGCTGTTTTTT.

This chain links TRBV6-5 with TRBJ1-4; no definite D call. Between the trimmed V and J ends, which lost 7 bases and 8 bases, there was a span of 20 bases. The V gene's germline CDR1 is MNHEY and CDR2 SVGAGI. CDR3 length: 15 residues. The CDR3 is CASTQRLGRPEKLFF. The CDR3 DNA follows: TGTGCCAGCACACAACGGCTAGGGAGACCGGAAAAACTGTTTTTT.

The chain uses TRBV14 and TRBJ2-7; 15 bases align to TRBD2. Unmatched junction bases numbered 7, after V lost 4 bases and J lost 6 bases. CDR1 and CDR2 from the germline V gene are SGHDN and FVKESK. The CDR3 runs 16 residues. The CDR3 region has the DNA TGTGCCAGCAGCCCCCGGACTAGCGGGAGGGCCGGCGAGCAGTACTTC. Translating gives CASSPRTSGRAGEQYF. Filled out from reference TRBV14 and TRBJ2-7, the complete variable domain reads EAGVTQFPSHSVIEKGQTVTLRCDPISGHDNLYWYRRVMGKEIKFLLHFVKESKQDESGMPNNRFLAERTGGTYSTLKVQPAELEDSGVYFCASSPRTSGRAGEQYFGPGTRLTVT.

The V and J genes are TRBV3-1 (or the pseudogene TRBV3-2) and TRBJ1-2; no clear D. This CDR3 contains 11 residues. Germline V gene data show CDR1 as LGHDT and CDR2 as YNNKEL (reference sequence). Trimming cost V 3 bases and J 10 bases, with 9 bases left between them. CDR3 nucleotide sequence: TGTGCCAGCAGCCAGAGCCATTCCTACACCTTC. Translated: CASSQSHSYTF.

V gene TRBV30 combines with J gene TRBJ2-2, with D hard to call. V lost 3 bases to trimming and J lost 1 base, with 6 bases between them. The germline V gene has CDR1 GTSNPN and CDR2 SVGIG (reference sequence). The CDR3 runs 13 residues. The CDR3 bases are TGTGCCTGGAGCAACGGGAACACCGGGGAGCTGTTTTTT. Translation: CAWSNGNTGELFF. The complete variable domain, with remaining parts taken from reference TRBV30 and TRBJ2-2, reads SQTIHQWPATLVQPVGSPLSLECTVEGTSNPNLYWYRQAAGRGLQLLFYSVGIGQISSEVPQNLSASRPQDRQFILSSKKLLLSDSGFYLCAWSNGNTGELFFGEGSRLTVL.

The V call is TRBV2, the J call TRBJ1-1, with D perhaps TRBD1 (6 bases). Germline V CDR1 and CDR2: SNHLY, FYNNEI. V was clipped by 4 bases and J by 1 base, with 7 bases between them. CDR3 length: 13 residues. CDR3 in DNA: TGTGCCAGCAGTGTAGGGGGGAACACTGAAGCTTTCTTT. Encoded protein: CASSVGGNTEAFF.

The CDR3 region has the DNA TGTGCCAGCACGAGCGGGAGGCGAGGATCCTACAATGAGCAGTTCTTC. It specifies CASTSGRRGSYNEQFF. The gene calls are TRBV27 and TRBJ2-1, with TRBD2 identical over 9 bases. V gave up 7 bases and J gave up 1 base; unmatched junction bases: 8. Per germline, CDR1 MNHEY and CDR2 SMNVEV (reference sequence). The CDR3 loop spans 16 amino acids.